These 17 T cell receptor beta chains were sequenced from one sample in a study of blood T cell repertoires in COVID-19. The table came from immunoSEQ multiplex PCR; TCRdb's copy has only in-frame clones and leaves some out. The sample consists of about 120,000 clones, 70% to 85% of them appearing once. The sample taken for sequencing was peripheral blood. These receptors were collected from a human donor with acute or convalescent COVID-19. The donor label of this sample is uncertain.

The chain combines TRBV6-2 or TRBV6-3 with TRBJ1-2; D is unresolved. V dropped 6 bases and J dropped 10 bases, with 15 bases sitting between them. The germline gives CDR1 MNHEY, CDR2 SVGEGT. This CDR3 has 12 amino acids. The CDR3 spells CASSPRILVYTF. For the CDR3, the DNA is TGTGCCAGCAGCCCCAGGATTTTGGTCTACACCTTC.

The chain employs TRBV28 and TRBJ2-7; TRBD2 is a possible D gene (6 bases). The CDR3 runs 15 residues. CDR1 is MDHEN, CDR2 SYDVKM, per germline. Deletions cut 8 bases from V and 1 base from J, with 18 bases between. CDR3 protein: CASFGAGGASYEQYF. Here the CDR3 DNA reads TGTGCCAGCTTCGGGGCCGGGGGTGCGTCCTACGAGCAGTACTTC.

The chain employs TRBV7-2 and TRBJ2-3, with TRBD1 as a possible D gene (5 bases). The CDR3 is made up of 15 amino acids. CDR1 and CDR2 from the germline V gene are SGHTA and FQGNSA. V gave up 4 bases and J gave up 0 bases, with 11 bases separating them. The CDR3 is CASSSTGASTDTQYF. The CDR3 DNA reads TGTGCCAGCAGCTCCACAGGTGCTAGCACAGATACGCAGTATTTT.

This rearrangement joins TRBV7-2 to TRBJ1-2; 7 bases align to TRBD1. V gave up 4 bases and J gave up 4 bases; unmatched junction bases: 6. CDR1 and CDR2 from the germline V gene are SGHTA and FQGNSA. This CDR3 has 14 residues. Written as DNA, the CDR3 is TGTGCCAGCAGCTCCCGACAGGGTCTCTATGGCTACACCTTC. It specifies CASSSRQGLYGYTF.

This clone was counted between two and nine times. The chain uses TRBV5-6 and TRBJ1-6; D unclear. Trimming removed 4 bases at V and 9 bases at J, with 11 bases between. The CDR3 is 13 residues long. Per the germline V gene, CDR1 is SGHDT and CDR2 is YYEEEE. The CDR3 here is CASSPLRVSPLHF. Written as DNA, the CDR3 is TGTGCCAGCAGCCCCCTCCGGGTTTCACCCCTCCACTTT.

The chain has TRBV10-1 and TRBJ1-6, with D possibly matching TRBD1 (5 bases). The CDR3 sequence is 14 residues long. Germline V CDR1 and CDR2: WNHNN, SYGVQD (reference sequence). V was pared by 4 bases and J by 7 bases, with 11 bases between. The CDR3 here is CASSGRAVNSPLHF. DNA of the CDR3: TGCGCCAGCAGTGGCAGGGCGGTCAATTCACCCCTCCACTTT.

This sequence joins TRBV5-1 and TRBJ1-1; 7 bases are a match to TRBD1. J was trimmed by 6 bases and V by 4 bases; bases with no gene match: 6. Germline CDR1 is SGHRS and CDR2 is YFSETQ. The length of the CDR3 is 13 residues. CDR3 coding DNA: TGCGCCAGCAGCCGGACAGGAGAACCTGAAGCTTTCTTT. Its translation is CASSRTGEPEAFF.

This clone has more than one count but fewer than ten. The chain couples TRBV6-1 to TRBJ2-5; tentative D call: TRBD1 (6 bases). Per the germline V gene, CDR1 is MNHNS and CDR2 is SASEGT. This CDR3 is 15 amino acids long. V was clipped by 1 base and J by 1 base, with 10 bases between them. The CDR3 loop reads CASSEVWGPQETQYF. The DNA of the CDR3 is TGTGCCAGCAGTGAAGTATGGGGGCCCCAAGAGACCCAGTACTTC.

This clone was observed a few times. This chain uses TRBV2 with TRBJ1-1; D call uncertain. Trimming removed 2 bases from V and 11 bases from J, with 15 bases in between. The CDR3 has 13 residues. Germline V lookup: CDR1 SNHLY, CDR2 FYNNEI. CDR3 region: CASSEYPDFLAFF. Here the CDR3 DNA reads TGTGCCAGCAGTGAATACCCTGACTTCCTGGCTTTCTTT.

This clone was recorded a few times. The CDR3 DNA reads as TGTGCCAGCAGCTCTACGACAGGGACCCCCTCCGAGCAGTACGTC. This translates into CASSSTTGTPSEQYV. This rearrangement joins TRBV5-6 to TRBJ2-7; 7 bases line up with TRBD1. Germline trimming cut 3 bases from V and 6 bases from J; bases unmatched to any gene: 12. The V gene's germline CDR1 is SGHDT and CDR2 YYEEEE. The CDR3 has 15 residues.

The rearrangement links TRBV6-6 to TRBJ1-2; TRBD1 aligns across 7 bases. The CDR3 loop spans 15 amino acids. CDR1 and CDR2 (germline): MNHNY, SVGAGI (reference sequence). V lost 8 bases to trimming and J lost 4 bases; unmatched junction nucleotides: 13. The CDR3 region is CASRQGEGSSYGYTF. The CDR3 region has the DNA TGTGCCAGCCGTCAGGGGGAGGGGTCGAGCTATGGCTACACCTTC.

CDR3 protein: CASSQGGGRQYF. As DNA, the CDR3 is TGCGCCAGCAGCCAAGGCGGGGGTCGGCAGTATTTT. The chain has TRBV4-1 and TRBJ2-3; TRBD2 aligns across 7 bases. The CDR3 extends over 12 amino acids. Germline V lookup: CDR1 MGHRA, CDR2 YSYEKL. Trimming at V came to 1 base and at J to 11 bases, leaving 3 bases not matched to a gene.

This clone was seen once. J is TRBJ2-5 and V is TRBV12-3 or TRBV12-4; maybe TRBD2 (5 bases). The CDR3 extends over 13 amino acids. V shed 8 bases and J shed 5 bases, with 15 bases lying between them. The CDR3 nucleotides read TGTGCCAGCGGCGGCCCGAGGGATGAGACCCAGTACTTC. Translating gives CASGGPRDETQYF.

This chain joins TRBV20-1 and TRBJ1-1; D is unresolved. The germline V gene has CDR1 DFQATT and CDR2 SNEGSKA (reference sequence). The CDR3 spans 14 residues. Trimming removed 3 bases from V and 1 base from J, with 12 bases in between. The CDR3 is CSASLRGGNTEAFF. The DNA for the CDR3 is TGCAGTGCTAGTTTGCGGGGAGGGAACACTGAAGCTTTCTTT.

CDR3 nucleotide sequence: TGTGCCAGCAGAAAACAAAGGGGTGGGACTGAAGCTTTCTTT. Its protein product is CASRKQRGGTEAFF. The genes are TRBV6-5 and TRBJ1-1; D perhaps matches TRBD1 (5 bases). Germline V lookup: CDR1 MNHEY, CDR2 SVGAGI. This CDR3 has 14 amino acids. V dropped 6 bases and J dropped 5 bases, with 16 bases sitting between them.

V gene TRBV7-3 combines with J gene TRBJ2-7, with 9 bases fitting TRBD1. Per germline, CDR1 SGHTA and CDR2 FQGTGA. This CDR3 contains 13 residues. Trimming at V came to 4 bases and at J to 5 bases, leaving 3 bases not matched to a gene. The CDR3 loop is CASSSGQGNEQYF. CDR3 coding DNA: TGTGCCAGCAGCTCGGGACAGGGAAACGAGCAGTACTTC.

This chain uses TRBV7-8 with TRBJ1-4; D gene unclear. V lost 5 bases to trimming and J lost 8 bases, with 12 bases between them. Germline V lookup: CDR1 SGHVS, CDR2 FQNEAQ. This CDR3 has 13 residues. The CDR3 DNA is TGTGCCAGCAGCCACGGGGTCGAAGAAAAACTGTTTTTT. Amino acid sequence: CASSHGVEEKLFF.